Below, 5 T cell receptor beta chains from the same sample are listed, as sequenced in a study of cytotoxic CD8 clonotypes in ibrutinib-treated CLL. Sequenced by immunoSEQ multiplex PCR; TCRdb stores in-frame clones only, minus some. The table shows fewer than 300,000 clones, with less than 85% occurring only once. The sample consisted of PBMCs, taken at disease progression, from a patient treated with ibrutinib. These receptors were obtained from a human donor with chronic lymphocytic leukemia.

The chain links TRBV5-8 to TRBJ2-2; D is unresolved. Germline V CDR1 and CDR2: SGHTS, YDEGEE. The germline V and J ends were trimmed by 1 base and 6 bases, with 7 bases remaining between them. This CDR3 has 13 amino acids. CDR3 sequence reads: CASSLSQAGELFF. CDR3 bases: TGTGCCAGCAGCTTGAGTCAGGCCGGGGAGCTGTTTTTT.

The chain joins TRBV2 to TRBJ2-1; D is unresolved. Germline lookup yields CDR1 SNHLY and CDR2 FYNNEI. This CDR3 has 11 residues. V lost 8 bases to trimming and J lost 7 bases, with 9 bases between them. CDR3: CASESSNEQFF. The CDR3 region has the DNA TGTGCCAGCGAAAGCTCGAATGAGCAGTTCTTC.

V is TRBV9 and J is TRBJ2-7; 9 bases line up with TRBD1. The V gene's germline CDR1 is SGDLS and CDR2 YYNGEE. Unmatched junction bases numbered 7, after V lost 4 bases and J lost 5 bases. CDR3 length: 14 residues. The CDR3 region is CASSKGQGPDEQYF. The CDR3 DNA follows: TGTGCCAGCAGCAAGGGACAGGGCCCGGACGAGCAGTACTTC. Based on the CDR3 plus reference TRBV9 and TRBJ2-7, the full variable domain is DSGVTQTPKHLITATGQRVTLRCSPRSGDLSVYWYQQSLDQGLQFLIQYYNGEERAKGNILERFSAQQFPDLHSELNLSSLELGDSALYFCASSKGQGPDEQYFGPGTRLTVT.

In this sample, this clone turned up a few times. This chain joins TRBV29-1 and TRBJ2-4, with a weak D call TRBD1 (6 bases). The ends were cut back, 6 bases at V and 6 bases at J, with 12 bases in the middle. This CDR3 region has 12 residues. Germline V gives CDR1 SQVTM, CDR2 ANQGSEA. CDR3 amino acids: CSVPGQLNIQYF. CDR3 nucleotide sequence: TGCAGCGTGCCAGGACAGCTAAACATTCAGTACTTC.

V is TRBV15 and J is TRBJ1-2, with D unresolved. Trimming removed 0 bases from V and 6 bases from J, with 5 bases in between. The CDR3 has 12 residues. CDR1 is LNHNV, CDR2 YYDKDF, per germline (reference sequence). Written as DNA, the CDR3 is TGTGCCACCAGCAGAGATCGCGATGGCTACACCTTC. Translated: CATSRDRDGYTF.